Below are 25 T cell receptor beta chains sequenced from a single sample in a study of CD8 T cells in Susac syndrome (dated by TCRdb to 2018 to 2020). Library construction relied on the immunoSEQ multiplex PCR assay. RNA was extracted using the RNeasy kit, and roughly 0.5 to 1 microgram was reverse transcribed with random hexamers. TCRdb reworked the public reads: Q25 trimming with fastp, MiXCR clone assembly, productive beta chains retained. Here each entry gathers all rows of one CDR3 protein and keeps the most common genes and DNA. Counted in this sample were around 300,000 distinct CDR3 sequences; about 89% of them appeared once. The biggest ten clones account for approximately 0.18% of the sample. The sequenced sample was CD8+ T cells from PBMCs. The receptors derive from a human donor with multiple sclerosis.

A single count supports this clonotype. The genes are TRBV5-6 and TRBJ2-3; TRBD1 agrees at 8 bases. CDR3 length: 17 amino acids. V was pared by 4 bases and J by 0 bases, with 10 bases of the junction left unmatched. Looked up from germline, CDR1 is SGHDT and CDR2 is YYEEEE. CDR3 nucleotides: TGTGCCAGCAGCCTGCCAGGGGGCACAATTAGCACAGATACGCAGTATTTT. This encodes CASSLPGGTISTDTQYF.

This clonotype was seen many times. CDR3 in amino acids: CASSLLGSYEQYF. CDR3 nucleotides: TGTGCCAGCAGTTTATTAGGGTCCTACGAGCAGTACTTC. V is TRBV5-4 and J is TRBJ2-7; D is uncertain. Trimming shortened V by 5 bases and J by 1 base, and 10 bases separated the two germline ends. The CDR3 length is 13 residues. CDR1 SGHNT and CDR2 YYREEE come from the germline V gene (reference sequence).

The chain is built from TRBV4-1 and TRBJ2-5, with TRBD2 as a possible D gene (5 bases). Germline assignment: CDR1 MGHRA and CDR2 YSYEKL. V was pared by 0 bases and J by 5 bases, with 13 bases between. There are 15 residues in the CDR3. The chain's CDR3 is CASSQDWASSETQYF. The CDR3 DNA reads TGCGCCAGCAGCCAAGATTGGGCTAGCTCGGAGACCCAGTACTTC.

Here the CDR3 reads CASSYSRLAEQFF. CDR3 nucleotide sequence: TGTGCCAGCAGTTACTCGAGACTAGCCGAACAGTTCTTC. The chain employs TRBV6-5 and TRBJ2-1, with 7 bases aligning to TRBD2. V was clipped by 0 bases and J by 13 bases; unmatched bases: 6. Germline V gene sequence: CDR1 MNHEY, CDR2 SVGAGI. The CDR3 totals 13 residues.

The chain carries TRBV6-2 or TRBV6-3 and TRBJ2-2; D is possibly TRBD1 (6 bases). Germline V gene lookup returns CDR1 MNHEY and CDR2 SVGEGT. The CDR3 loop spans 18 amino acids. Trimming stripped 3 bases from V and 5 bases from J, with 22 bases between. The CDR3 loop reads CASSYSQRQVWWTGELFF. The CDR3 DNA reads as TGTGCCAGCAGTTATTCCCAACGACAGGTTTGGTGGACCGGGGAGCTGTTTTTT.

The genes are TRBV3-1 and TRBJ2-2, with 9 nucleotides matching TRBD2. The CDR3 totals 21 residues. The germline V gene encodes CDR1 LGHDT and CDR2 YNNKEL (reference sequence). V lost 1 base to trimming and J lost 7 bases; unmatched junction nucleotides: 22. CDR3 coding DNA: TGTGCCAGCAGCCAAGGCCCCGCGTCTAGCGGGATAGGAGGGTCCCTCGGGGAGCTGTTTTTT. Protein product: CASSQGPASSGIGGSLGELFF.

The V call is TRBV2, the J call TRBJ2-1, with D perhaps matching TRBD2 (5 bases). There are 13 residues in the CDR3. V was clipped by 6 bases and J by 6 bases, with 12 bases between them. The germline V gene encodes CDR1 SNHLY and CDR2 FYNNEI. The CDR3 region is CASRYQGSNEQFF. CDR3 nucleotides: TGTGCCAGCAGGTACCAAGGGAGCAATGAGCAGTTCTTC.

V gene TRBV30 combines with J gene TRBJ2-1; perhaps D is TRBD1 or TRBD2 (5 bases each). This CDR3 is built from 12 residues. V lost 2 bases and J lost 6, with 8 bases in between. Germline CDR1 is GTSNPN and CDR2 is SVGIG (reference sequence). This CDR3 reads CAWSYGANEQFF. The DNA of the CDR3 is TGTGCCTGGAGTTACGGGGCCAATGAGCAGTTCTTC.

This clonotype occurred once. This sequence joins TRBV7-3 and TRBJ2-5; D not certain. The CDR3 loop spans 14 amino acids. Germline V gives CDR1 SGHTA, CDR2 FQGTGA. Trimming left V 3 bases short and J 5 bases short, with 13 bases between. The CDR3 sequence: CASSFHPSGETQYF. CDR3 DNA: TGTGCCAGCAGCTTCCACCCCTCCGGGGAGACCCAGTACTTC.

This clonotype was seen only a few times. The chain combines TRBV7-2 with TRBJ1-1; D remains ambiguous. V lost 1 base and J 1 base, leaving 7 bases between the germline ends. Germline CDR1 reads SGHTA; CDR2 reads FQGNSA. This CDR3 has 14 residues. The CDR3 DNA is TGTGCCAGCAGCTTAGAGGCTGGGAACACTGAAGCTTTCTTT. Encoded protein: CASSLEAGNTEAFF.

This chain links TRBV12-3 or TRBV12-4 with TRBJ2-3; either TRBD1 or TRBD2 may supply D (5 bases each). The CDR3 sequence is 13 residues long. V shed 3 bases and J shed 4 bases, with 8 bases lying between them. CDR3 DNA: TGTGCCAGCAGTTTTATGGGGGCAGATACGCAGTATTTT. It yields the protein CASSFMGADTQYF.

The V call is TRBV29-1, the J call TRBJ2-5; 10 bases are shared with TRBD2. The J segment lost 2 bases and the V segment lost 6 bases, leaving 15 bases of the junction unmatched. The germline CDR1 and CDR2 sequences are SQVTM and ANQGSEA. CDR3 size: 17 residues. CDR3 coding DNA: TGCAGCGTGCCAGGGACTAGCGTCGCTGAGAAGCAAGAGACCCAGTACTTC. Its protein is CSVPGTSVAEKQETQYF.

The rearrangement uses TRBV1 and TRBJ2-7; the D call TRBD1 from the table was never checked on the DNA. TRBV1 is reported as a pseudogene. CDR3 length: 19 residues. CDR3 nucleotides: TGCACCAGCAGCCAGAGACTAGCGGGGGCGCCGCGAATATACGAAGAGCAGTACTTC. Protein product: CTSSQRLAGAPRIYEEQYF.

The chain uses TRBV4-3 and TRBJ2-5, with no clear D. The CDR3 has 11 amino acids. V lost 0 bases to trimming and J lost 9 bases, with 5 bases between them. Germline CDR1 reads LGHNA; CDR2 reads YSLEER. CDR3 loop: CASSQDGAQYF. Here the CDR3 DNA reads TGCGCCAGCAGCCAAGATGGGGCCCAGTACTTC.

The rearrangement joins TRBV29-1 to TRBJ2-3, with D perhaps assigned TRBD1 or TRBD2 (5 bases each). The CDR3 runs to 13 residues. V was shortened by 2 bases and J by 1 base, with 7 bases between the two germline ends. Per germline, CDR1 SQVTM and CDR2 ANQGSEA. The DNA for the CDR3 is TGCAGCGTTGAAACGGGGCGCACAGATACGCAGTATTTT. Its translation: CSVETGRTDTQYF.

The V gene is TRBV15, the J gene TRBJ2-2; 8 nucleotides line up with TRBD1. CDR3 length: 13 amino acids. Looked up from germline, CDR1 is LNHNV and CDR2 is YYDKDF (reference sequence). V trimming: 4 bases; J trimming: 7 bases; junction bases outside the gene matches: 2. The CDR3, as DNA: TGTGCCACCAGCACCGACAGGGGCGGGGAGCTGTTTTTT. It is translated as CATSTDRGGELFF.

J is TRBJ2-5 and V is TRBV9, with D perhaps matching TRBD2 (6 bases). Trimming took off 0 bases at V and 5 bases at J, with 11 bases between the two ends. This CDR3 is 14 amino acids long. Germline V lookup: CDR1 SGDLS, CDR2 YYNGEE. The DNA for the CDR3 is TGTGCCAGCAGCGTAGCTGGACTAAAGGAGACCCAGTACTTC. Translating gives CASSVAGLKETQYF.

This chain uses TRBV27 with TRBJ2-5, with 7 bases aligning to TRBD1. CDR1 is MNHEY, CDR2 SMNVEV, per germline (reference sequence). Unmatched junction bases numbered 14, after V lost 5 bases and J lost 5 bases. CDR3 size: 16 residues. The CDR3 DNA follows: TGTGCCAGCAGTCTTGTAGGGGGCGCCCAGGGGGAGACCCAGTACTTC. Its translation: CASSLVGGAQGETQYF.

The chain has TRBV20-1 and TRBJ2-7, with 13 bases aligning to TRBD2. CDR3 length: 18 amino acids. Germline V gene sequence: CDR1 DFQATT, CDR2 SNEGSKA (reference sequence). J lost 0 bases, V lost 0 bases, and 8 bases had no gene match. Here the CDR3 DNA reads TGCAGTGCTAGAGACGGGACTAGCGGGATTCGGAGCTCCTACGAGCAGTACTTC. Its translation is CSARDGTSGIRSSYEQYF.

The chain combines TRBV12-3 or TRBV12-4 with TRBJ1-4, with 8 bases that match TRBD1. The junction had 6 bases not matched to a gene; V was cut back by 6 bases and J by 3 bases. This CDR3 contains 15 residues. The CDR3 bases are TGTGCCAGCAGCCCCGAGGACAGGGCTAATGAAAAACTGTTTTTT. Its protein is CASSPEDRANEKLFF.

The rearrangement links TRBV7-9 to TRBJ1-1; D not certain. This CDR3 contains 15 residues. Germline V CDR1 and CDR2: SEHNR, FQNEAQ (reference sequence). V was shortened by 5 bases and J by 2 bases, with 15 bases between the two germline ends. For the CDR3, the DNA is TGTGCCAGCAGCCCGGACTGGATGGGTAACACTGAAGCTTTCTTT. It translates to CASSPDWMGNTEAFF.

The V and J genes are TRBV28 and TRBJ2-1, with 8 bases lining up with TRBD2. Trimming removed 5 bases from V and 3 bases from J; junction bases left unmatched: 9. Germline assignment: CDR1 MDHEN and CDR2 SYDVKM. The CDR3 has 16 residues. The CDR3 spells CASSPPGLGVYNEQFF. For the CDR3, the DNA is TGTGCCAGCAGTCCCCCGGGACTAGGGGTCTACAATGAGCAGTTCTTC.

The chain is built from TRBV4-1 and TRBJ2-7, with unresolved D. V was shortened by 4 bases and J by 0 bases, with 13 bases between the two germline ends. Germline V gene sequence: CDR1 MGHRA, CDR2 YSYEKL. The length of the CDR3 is 15 residues. The DNA of the CDR3 is TGCGCCAGCAGCCTACAGTTGGGGTACTCCTACGAGCAGTACTTC. It is translated as CASSLQLGYSYEQYF.

The chain couples TRBV30 to TRBJ2-7; D gene ambiguous. The length of the CDR3 is 15 residues. Deletions cut 0 bases from V and 0 bases from J, with 12 bases between. Per the germline V gene, CDR1 is GTSNPN and CDR2 is SVGIG (reference sequence). CDR3 loop: CAWSVGRASSYEQYF. The DNA of the CDR3 is TGTGCCTGGAGTGTAGGTCGGGCAAGCTCCTACGAGCAGTACTTC. Filled out from reference TRBV30 and TRBJ2-7, the complete variable domain reads SQTIHQWPATLVQPVGSPLSLECTVEGTSNPNLYWYRQAAGRGLQLLFYSVGIGQISSEVPQNLSASRPQDRQFILSSKKLLLSDSGFYLCAWSVGRASSYEQYFGPGTRLTVT.

This rearrangement joins TRBV6-6 to TRBJ2-7; TRBD2 agrees at 10 bases. CDR3 length: 15 residues. V was clipped by 7 bases and J by 3 bases; unmatched bases: 9. Germline lookup yields CDR1 MNHNY and CDR2 SVGAGI (reference sequence). CDR3 sequence reads: CASTSNRLAGYEQYF. DNA for the CDR3: TGTGCCAGCACGAGCAACCGACTAGCGGGCTACGAGCAGTACTTC.